The sequence of this TCR beta chain was determined in a study of blood T cell repertoires in COVID-19. Per the authors' pipeline: Estimates of nucleated cell counts were drawn from the amplification of reference gene primers. Repertoires were generated with immunoSEQ multiplex PCR, while TCRdb's copy carries only in-frame clones and drops some. The V and J calls and clone size come from that table; D and trimming were worked out from the DNA. Of fewer than 60,000 clones listed, 70% to 85% were seen once; the top ten hold approximately 10%. Trimming removed 3 bases at V and 3 bases at J, with 14 bases between. Germline V gene sequence: CDR1 KGHDR, CDR2 SFDVKD. The CDR3 loop spans 15 amino acids.

This TCR was sampled from a man aged 55 to 70 with acute or convalescent COVID-19. The sequencing input was peripheral blood. V gene TRBV24-1 combines with J gene TRBJ2-7; D possibly corresponds to TRBD1 (5 bases). The CDR3: CATSDRKGPYYEQYF. The CDR3 bases are TGTGCCACCAGTGATCGCAAGGGGCCTTACTACGAGCAGTACTTC.